The clone carrying this T cell receptor (beta chain) was counted once. The data were obtained in a study of control samples from healthy donors and cancer patients. The CDR3 has 14 amino acids. Trimming cost V 11 bases and J 0 bases, with 14 bases left between them. Germline CDR1 reads MDHEN; CDR2 reads SYDVKM. Method: immunoSEQ multiplex PCR; TCRdb's copy keeps in-frame clones and lacks some. The sample has more than 140,000 clones, approximately 94% seen once; the top ten hold about 12%. The origin of this receptor is a man aged 35-49 years in good health. The chain uses TRBV28 and TRBJ1-3; D is undetermined. The sample taken for sequencing was blood. The CDR3 here is CAAHGLSSGNTIYF. The CDR3 DNA reads TGTGCCGCCCACGGGTTAAGCTCTGGAAACACCATATATTTT. Looking up the rest from reference TRBV28 and TRBJ1-3 gives the full variable domain: DVKVTQSSRYLVKRTGEKVFLECVQDMDHENMFWYRQDPGLGLRLIYFSYDVKMKEKGDIPEGYSVSREKKERFSLILESASTNQTSMYLCAAHGLSSGNTIYFGEGSWLTVV.